This TCR beta chain is drawn from a study of technical replicates of blood from a few donors. This CDR3 is 15 amino acids long. CDR1 is SGHTA, CDR2 FQGTGA, per germline. J lost 5 bases, V lost 4 bases, and 5 bases had no gene match. This table comes from immunoSEQ multiplex PCR, and its TCRdb copy is limited to in-frame clones, with some not included. In the table there are 50,000 or so clones, approximately 90% of which are singletons. Sequenced input: PBMCs. This sequence originates from a human donor in good health. Some clones in this sample may be carry-over from other donors' samples. The chain couples TRBV7-3 to TRBJ2-2; TRBD2 matches at 9 bases. CDR3 protein: CASSSAGGRTGELFF. CDR3 coding DNA: TGTGCCAGCAGCTCGGCGGGGGGGAGGACCGGGGAGCTGTTTTTT.